Listed here is a single T cell receptor beta chain. Its antigen is undetermined. The data stem from a study of monozygotic twins with inflammatory bowel disease. General study results and limits: Especially with disease activity, IBD patients shared fewer clonotypes with others than healthy twins did. IBD-affected twins scored below their healthy co-twins in TCRbeta diversity (inverse Simpson).

Using the 5' RACE reads, TCRdb records one entry per CDR3 protein without DNA. Recorded for this sample: around 150,000 distinct CDR3 sequences. Germline CDR1 MNHEY, CDR2 SVGAGI. The CDR3 covers 17 residues. Sequencing was carried out using blood. This chain links TRBV6-5 with TRBJ2-7; as DNA is missing, the TRBD1 call by TCRdb cannot be tested. This sequence originates from a human donor with ulcerative colitis or Crohn's disease, or a healthy co-twin of an affected twin (not recorded which). This chain's CDR3 is CASSYSFGDRRTYEQYF.